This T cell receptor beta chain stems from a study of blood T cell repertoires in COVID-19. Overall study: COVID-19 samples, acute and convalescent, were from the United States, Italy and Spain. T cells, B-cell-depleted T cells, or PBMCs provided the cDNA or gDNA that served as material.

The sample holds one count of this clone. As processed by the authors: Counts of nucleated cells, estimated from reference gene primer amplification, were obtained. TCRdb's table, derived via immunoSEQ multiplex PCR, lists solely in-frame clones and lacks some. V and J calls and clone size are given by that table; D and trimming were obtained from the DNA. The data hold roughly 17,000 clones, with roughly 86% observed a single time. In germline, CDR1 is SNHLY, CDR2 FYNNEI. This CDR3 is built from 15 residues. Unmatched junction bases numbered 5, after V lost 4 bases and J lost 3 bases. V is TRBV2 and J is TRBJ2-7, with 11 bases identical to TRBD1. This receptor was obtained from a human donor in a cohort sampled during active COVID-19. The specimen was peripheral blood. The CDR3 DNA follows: TGTGCCAGCAGTGTAGGACAGGGGGCCCTCTACGAGCAGTACTTC. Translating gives CASSVGQGALYEQYF.